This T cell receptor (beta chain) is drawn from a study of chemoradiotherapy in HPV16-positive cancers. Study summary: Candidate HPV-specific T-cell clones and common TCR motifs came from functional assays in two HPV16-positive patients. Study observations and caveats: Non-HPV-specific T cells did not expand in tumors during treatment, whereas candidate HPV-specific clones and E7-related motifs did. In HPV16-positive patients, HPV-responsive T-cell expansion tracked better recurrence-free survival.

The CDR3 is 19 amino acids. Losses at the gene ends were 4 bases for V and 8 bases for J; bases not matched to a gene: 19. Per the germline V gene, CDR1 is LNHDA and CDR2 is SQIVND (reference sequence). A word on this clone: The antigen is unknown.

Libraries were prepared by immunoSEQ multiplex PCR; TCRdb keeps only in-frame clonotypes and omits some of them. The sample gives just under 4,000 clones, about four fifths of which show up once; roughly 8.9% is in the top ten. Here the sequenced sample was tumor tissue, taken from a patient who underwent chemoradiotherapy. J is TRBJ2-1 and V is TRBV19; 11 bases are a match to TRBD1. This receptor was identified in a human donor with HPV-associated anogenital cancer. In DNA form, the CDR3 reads TGTGCCAGTAGTAACGTTTATGGGAGAGGACAGGGGGCCCAAGATGAGCAGTTCTTC. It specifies CASSNVYGRGQGAQDEQFF.